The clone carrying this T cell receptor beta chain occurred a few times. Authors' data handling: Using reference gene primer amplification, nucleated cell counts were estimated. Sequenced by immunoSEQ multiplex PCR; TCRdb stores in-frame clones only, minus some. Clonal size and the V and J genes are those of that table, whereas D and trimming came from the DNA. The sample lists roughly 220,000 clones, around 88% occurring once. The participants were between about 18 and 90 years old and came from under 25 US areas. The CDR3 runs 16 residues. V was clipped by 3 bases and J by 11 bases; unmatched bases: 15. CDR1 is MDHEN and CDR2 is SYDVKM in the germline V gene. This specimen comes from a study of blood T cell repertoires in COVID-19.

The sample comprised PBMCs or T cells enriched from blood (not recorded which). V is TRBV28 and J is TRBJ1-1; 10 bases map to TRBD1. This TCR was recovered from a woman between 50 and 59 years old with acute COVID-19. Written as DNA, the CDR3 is TGTGCCAGCAGTTTGGCGATCGCGGGACAGGGGAGATGGGCTTTCTTT. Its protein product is CASSLAIAGQGRWAFF. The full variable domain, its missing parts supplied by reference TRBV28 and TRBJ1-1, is DVKVTQSSRYLVKRTGEKVFLECVQDMDHENMFWYRQDPGLGLRLIYFSYDVKMKEKGDIPEGYSVSREKKERFSLILESASTNQTSMYLCASSLAIAGQGRWAFFGQGTRLTVV.